What follows is one T cell receptor beta chain and its context. Its antigen is unidentified. The junction and the germline gene differ at one end; a read error may be behind it. TCRbeta libraries were built with three rounds of nested PCR, modified from ARM-PCR. TCRdb passed the multiplex PCR reads through MiXCR, listing each CDR3 protein once. This sample has about 80,000 distinct CDR3 sequences; approximately 81% occur once, and the top ten carry around half. CDR1 is SGHNT, CDR2 YENEEA, per germline. The CDR3 runs 12 residues. RNA was extracted from bulk tissue without any cell sorting. The normal lung tissue was taken more than 3 cm from the tumor edge. These data are taken from a study of tumor and adjacent non-tumor tissue in lung cancer. Overall study results and limits: Higher tumor TCR diversity was associated with shorter survival. Tumor tissue had significantly higher TCR diversity than normal lung.

This receptor was identified in a man aged 55 to 69 with non-small cell lung cancer. V gene TRBV11-3 combines with J gene TRBJ1-6; D not resolved. Sample: distant non-tumor lung tissue. The CDR3 sequence is CAISDGYPPLHF. For the CDR3, the DNA is TGCGCCATCAGCGACGGTTATCCACCACTCCACTTT.